These 21 T cell receptor beta chains came from one sample sequenced in a study of OX40 agonist ivuxolimab in advanced cancers. TCRdb keeps only in-frame clones here, not all; method: immunoSEQ multiplex PCR. The sample consists of 62,000 or so clones, 84% of them appearing once. The source material was CD4+ or CD8+ T cells sorted from blood, sampled in a trial of the OX40 agonist ivuxolimab. These receptors all stem from an adult with an advanced solid tumor such as melanoma, head and neck, liver or kidney cancer.

The genes are TRBV11-3 and TRBJ1-3; D remains unclear. V was trimmed by 4 bases and J by 8 bases, leaving 12 bases between them. CDR3 size: 13 residues. The germline V gene encodes CDR1 SGHNT and CDR2 YENEEA. Written as DNA, the CDR3 is TGTGCCAGCAGCTCCGGACCTTCAGACACCATATATTTT. Amino acid sequence: CASSSGPSDTIYF.

CDR3 bases: TGTGCCAGCAGCAGAACAGTATCTGGAAACACCATATATTTT. Residues: CASSRTVSGNTIYF. The chain couples TRBV7-6 to TRBJ1-3; no firm D call. Germline V gene lookup returns CDR1 SGHVS and CDR2 FNYEAQ. The V end was cut by 5 bases, the J end by 1 base, with 9 bases between. The CDR3 consists of 14 residues.

This clone showed up just once. The J gene is TRBJ1-4, the V gene TRBV18, with 7 positions matching TRBD1. V shed 3 bases and J 5 bases; nucleotides not matched to a gene: 6. CDR3 length: 15 residues. Germline-derived CDR1 and CDR2 are KGHSH and LQKENI. CDR3 residues: CASSPFRGINEKLFF. DNA for the CDR3: TGTGCCAGCTCACCTTTCAGGGGGATCAATGAAAAACTGTTTTTT.

The chain is built from TRBV7-6 and TRBJ2-7; D is possibly TRBD1 or TRBD2 (5 bases each). The germline V and J ends were trimmed by 5 bases and 0 bases, with 11 bases remaining between them. This CDR3 has 14 amino acids. Germline V CDR1 and CDR2: SGHVS, FNYEAQ. In DNA, the CDR3 is TGTGCCAGCAGCCGGGACCCCAACTCCTACGAGCAGTACTTC. The encoded protein is CASSRDPNSYEQYF.

The chain recombines TRBV30 with TRBJ2-3; D assignment may be TRBD1 or TRBD2 (5 bases each). Trimming cost V 3 bases and J 0 bases, with 10 bases left between them. Germline CDR1 and CDR2: GTSNPN and SVGIG (reference sequence). CDR3 length equals 14 residues. The CDR3 coding sequence is TGTGCCTGGAGCCGGGACCATAGCACAGATACGCAGTATTTT. It encodes CAWSRDHSTDTQYF.

Written as DNA, the CDR3 is TGTGCCAGCAGCCCCACCGGTGGGCGGGAGACCCAGTACTTC. Translated: CASSPTGGRETQYF. The rearrangement uses TRBV11-2 and TRBJ2-5; D not certain. Germline CDR1 is SGHAT and CDR2 is FQNNGV. The CDR3 has 14 amino acids. The V and J ends lost 5 bases and 5 bases respectively, with 15 bases between them. The full variable domain, in which reference TRBV11-2 and TRBJ2-5 provide the parts outside the CDR3, is EAGVAQSPRYKIIEKRQSVAFWCNPISGHATLYWYQQILGQGPKLLIQFQNNGVVDDSQLPKDRFSAERLKGVDSTLKIQPAKLEDSAVYLCASSPTGGRETQYFGPGTRLLVL.

This clone has a single count. The V and J genes are TRBV2 and TRBJ1-2, with TRBD1 matching 9 bases. This CDR3 spans 14 amino acids. Germline CDR1 is SNHLY and CDR2 is FYNNEI. V shed 6 bases and J 3 bases; nucleotides not matched to a gene: 5. The CDR3 is CASSEWTGDYGYTF. The CDR3 region has the DNA TGTGCCAGCAGCGAATGGACAGGGGACTATGGCTACACCTTC.

J is TRBJ2-7 and V is TRBV10-3; D is possibly TRBD1 (6 bases). The V end lost 9 bases, the J end lost 7 bases, and 13 bases lay between the germline ends. Germline V lookup: CDR1 ENHRY, CDR2 SYGVKD. The CDR3 consists of 11 residues. CDR3 DNA sequence: TGTGCCATAGAACAGGGCGGGGAGCAGTACTTC. Its protein is CAIEQGGEQYF.

This chain uses TRBV5-1 with TRBJ2-7; possible D gene TRBD1, 5 bases. V shed 4 bases and J shed 3 bases, with 17 bases lying between them. Germline CDR1 and CDR2: SGHRS and YFSETQ. The CDR3 loop spans 15 amino acids. The CDR3 spells CASSPDWGGSYEQYF. The CDR3, as DNA: TGCGCCAGCAGCCCCGATTGGGGCGGAAGCTACGAGCAGTACTTC.

The V and J genes are TRBV7-9 and TRBJ2-5; unclear D gene. From germline, CDR1 is SEHNR and CDR2 FQNEAQ (reference sequence). This CDR3 is 14 amino acids long. The V end lost 1 base, the J end lost 5 bases, and 11 bases lay between the germline ends. The CDR3 nucleotides are TGTGCCAGCAGCTTAGACGATGTTTTGGAGACCCAGTACTTC. Encoded protein: CASSLDDVLETQYF. The whole variable domain, remainder taken from reference TRBV7-9 and TRBJ2-5, is DTGVSQNPRHKITKRGQNVTFRCDPISEHNRLYWYRQTLGQGPEFLTYFQNEAQLEKSRLLSDRFSAERPKGSFSTLEIQRTEQGDSAMYLCASSLDDVLETQYFGPGTRLLVL.

This clone was counted once. V is TRBV7-2 and J is TRBJ1-1; maybe TRBD1 (6 bases). With 3 bases removed from V and 7 bases from J, the gap between germline ends came to 12 bases. Germline V gene data show CDR1 as SGHTA and CDR2 as FQGNSA. CDR3 length equals 13 residues. CDR3 protein: CASSLGQGFEAFF. In nucleotides, the CDR3 is TGTGCCAGCAGCTTGGGCCAGGGGTTTGAAGCTTTCTTT.

The genes are TRBV5-5 and TRBJ2-7; D tentatively fits TRBD1 or TRBD2 (6 bases each). Trimming took 0 bases from V and 4 from J, leaving 11 bases between them. This CDR3 has 14 residues. Germline CDR1 is SGHKS and CDR2 is YYEKEE (reference sequence). As DNA, the CDR3 is TGTGCCAGCAGCTTGGGCACAGGGAGGTACGAGCAGTACTTC. Its protein is CASSLGTGRYEQYF.

Concerning this clone itself: One end of the junction does not line up with germline, which may come from a read error. This sequence joins TRBV7-9 and TRBJ2-1, with 7 bases fitting TRBD2. This CDR3 is built from 14 residues. Germline V gene data show CDR1 as SEHNR and CDR2 as FQNEAQ (reference sequence). Written as DNA, the CDR3 is TGTGCCAGCAGCCTGACTAGCTCCTACAATGAGCGGTTCTTC. It codes for CASSLTSSYNERFF. The full variable domain, with the rest looked up from reference TRBV7-9 and TRBJ2-1, is DTGVSQNPRHKITKRGQNVTFRCDPISEHNRLYWYRQTLGQGPEFLTYFQNEAQLEKSRLLSDRFSAERPKGSFSTLEIQRTEQGDSAMYLCASSLTSSYNERFFGPGTRLTVL.

This rearrangement joins TRBV7-9 to TRBJ2-5; 8 bases align to TRBD1. The CDR3 is made up of 15 amino acids. V gave up 8 bases and J gave up 2 bases; unmatched junction bases: 10. Germline values: CDR1 SEHNR, CDR2 FQNEAQ (reference sequence). CDR3 sequence: CASGQRRDRQETQYF. The CDR3 region has the DNA TGTGCCAGCGGCCAACGACGGGACAGGCAAGAGACCCAGTACTTC. Combining the CDR3 with reference TRBV7-9 and TRBJ2-5 gives the whole variable domain DTGVSQNPRHKITKRGQNVTFRCDPISEHNRLYWYRQTLGQGPEFLTYFQNEAQLEKSRLLSDRFSAERPKGSFSTLEIQRTEQGDSAMYLCASGQRRDRQETQYFGPGTRLLVL.

Written as DNA, the CDR3 is TGTGCCAGCATCCGGACAGGGGCCGTCACTAGCGGGAGTTCGAATGAGCAGTTCTTC. Translated: CASIRTGAVTSGSSNEQFF. The chain combines TRBV2 with TRBJ2-1; TRBD2 matches at 11 bases. After removal of 7 bases from V and 7 bases from J, the junction contained 21 bases not matched to a gene. This CDR3 has 19 amino acids. Germline lookup yields CDR1 SNHLY and CDR2 FYNNEI.

The V gene is TRBV19, the J gene TRBJ2-4, with TRBD2 matching 7 bases. The CDR3 length is 16 residues. Trimming removed 3 bases from V and 1 base from J; junction bases left unmatched: 6. Germline V CDR1 and CDR2: LNHDA, SQIVND (reference sequence). CDR3 in amino acids: CASSIGEGIAKNIQYF. As DNA, the CDR3 is TGTGCCAGTAGTATCGGGGAGGGAATCGCCAAAAACATTCAGTACTTC.

The V gene is TRBV6-5, the J gene TRBJ2-7; 7 bases align to TRBD2. V was clipped by 4 bases and J by 2 bases; unmatched bases: 5. The CDR3 is 14 residues long. CDR1 is MNHEY and CDR2 is SVGAGI in the germline V gene. The CDR3 sequence is CASSWGGVTYEQYF. DNA for the CDR3: TGTGCCAGCAGTTGGGGGGGGGTCACCTACGAGCAGTACTTC.

The V and J genes are TRBV18 and TRBJ2-7, with D perhaps TRBD1 or TRBD2 (5 bases each). Germline CDR1 is KGHSH and CDR2 is LQKENI. V was pared by 0 bases and J by 3 bases, with 12 bases between. The CDR3 covers 15 residues. In DNA form, the CDR3 reads TGTGCCAGCTCACCACCGGGACGGGAACTCTACGAGCAGTACTTC. Amino acid sequence: CASSPPGRELYEQYF.

This rearrangement joins TRBV7-2 to TRBJ2-5; 8 bases agree with TRBD2. Germline CDR1 reads SGHTA; CDR2 reads FQGNSA. There are 15 residues in the CDR3. With 4 bases clipped from V and 4 bases from J, the junction kept 8 bases outside the gene matches. CDR3 DNA: TGTGCCAGCAGCTCCCTACGGGGGGGTGGAGAGACCCAGTACTTC. It is translated as CASSSLRGGGETQYF.

This chain uses TRBV7-9 with TRBJ2-7; no clear D gene. Germline CDR1 is SEHNR and CDR2 is FQNEAQ (reference sequence). Deletions cut 2 bases from V and 6 bases from J, with 11 bases between. The CDR3 is 13 residues long. The DNA for the CDR3 is TGTGCCAGCAGCTTAAACGTCGGCCGCGAGCAGTACTTC. Translation gives CASSLNVGREQYF.

J is TRBJ2-1 and V is TRBV29-1, with D maybe TRBD1 (6 bases). Trimming left V 4 bases short and J 0 bases short, with 22 bases between. This CDR3 is built from 18 residues. Looked up from germline, CDR1 is SQVTM and CDR2 is ANQGSEA. CDR3 coding DNA: TGCAGCGTTGGGGACCTCCTGACGAAAGGGGGCTCCTACAATGAGCAGTTCTTC. Its translation is CSVGDLLTKGGSYNEQFF.